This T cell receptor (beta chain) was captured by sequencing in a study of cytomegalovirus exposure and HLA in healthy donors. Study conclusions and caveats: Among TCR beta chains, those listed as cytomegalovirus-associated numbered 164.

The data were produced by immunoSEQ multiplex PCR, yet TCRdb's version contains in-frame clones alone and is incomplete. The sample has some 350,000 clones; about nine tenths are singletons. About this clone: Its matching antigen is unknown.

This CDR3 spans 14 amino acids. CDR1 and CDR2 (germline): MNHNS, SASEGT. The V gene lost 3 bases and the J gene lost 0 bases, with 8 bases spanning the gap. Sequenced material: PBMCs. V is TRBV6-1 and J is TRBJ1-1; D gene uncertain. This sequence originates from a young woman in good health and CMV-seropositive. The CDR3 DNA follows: TGTGCCAGCAGTGACATTGGACTGAACACTGAAGCTTTCTTT. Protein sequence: CASSDIGLNTEAFF.